Listed here are 9 T cell receptor beta chains from one sample, sequenced in a study of long-term antiretroviral therapy in people with HIV. At the survey level, the v3.0 immunoSEQ assay was run. Here immunoSEQ multiplex PCR was the method, and the copy in TCRdb shows in-frame clones only, minus some. This sample yields tens of thousands of clones, of which around four fifths are seen a single time; about an eighth belongs to the top ten. The sequencing here drew on unsorted PBMCs, taken 0.3 years after starting antiretroviral therapy. The origin of the receptors is a man in his late teens or twenties with HIV.

The chain is built from TRBV7-2 and TRBJ2-7, with a possible D match to TRBD2 (5 bases). From germline, CDR1 is SGHTA and CDR2 FQGNSA. V lost 3 bases and J 4 bases, leaving 13 bases between the germline ends. The CDR3 spans 14 residues. The CDR3 region has the DNA TGTGCCAGCAGCTTCAAAGCGGTCGATTACGAGCAGTACTTC. Amino acid sequence: CASSFKAVDYEQYF.

The chain is built from TRBV2 and TRBJ1-4, with D perhaps matching TRBD1 (6 bases). The CDR3 runs to 14 residues. Germline CDR1 and CDR2: SNHLY and FYNNEI. V shed 6 bases and J shed 7 bases, with 15 bases lying between them. This CDR3 is CASRHREVGEKLFF. In nucleotides, the CDR3 is TGTGCCAGCAGGCACAGGGAGGTCGGTGAAAAACTGTTTTTT.

This clone was detected only once. This chain uses TRBV15 with TRBJ2-7, with D uncertain. This CDR3 spans 12 amino acids. Trimming shortened V by 3 bases and J by 8 bases, and 11 bases separated the two germline ends. Germline V gene sequence: CDR1 LNHNV, CDR2 YYDKDF (reference sequence). The CDR3 DNA reads TGTGCCACCAGCAGCCGACCGACGCAGCAGTACTTC. It is translated as CATSSRPTQQYF.

CDR3 bases: TGCGCCAGCAGCGGAGGACAGCTTAACTATGGCTACACCTTC. Its translation: CASSGGQLNYGYTF. The rearrangement uses TRBV5-1 and TRBJ1-2; a weak D match, TRBD1 (6 bases). V was shortened by 4 bases and J by 1 base, with 11 bases between the two germline ends. The CDR3 length is 14 residues. Germline V gives CDR1 SGHRS, CDR2 YFSETQ.

The J gene is TRBJ2-3, the V gene TRBV4-2, with 9 bases matching TRBD2. In germline, CDR1 is LGHNA, CDR2 YNFKEQ. The CDR3 is 16 residues long. With 4 bases clipped from V and 5 bases from J, the junction kept 10 bases outside the gene matches. CDR3 DNA: TGTGCCAGCAGCCCCCCTGCGGGGGGGCGGGGAGATACGCAGTATTTT. This codes for CASSPPAGGRGDTQYF.

The chain is built from TRBV4-1 and TRBJ2-5, with a tentative D call TRBD2 (5 bases). V lost 0 bases and J lost 3, with 20 bases in between. The CDR3 consists of 18 residues. Germline CDR1 is MGHRA and CDR2 is YSYEKL. CDR3 sequence: CASSQDFLPRTVEETQYF. Here the CDR3 DNA reads TGCGCCAGCAGCCAAGATTTCCTCCCGCGGACTGTAGAAGAGACCCAGTACTTC.

The J gene is TRBJ2-3, the V gene TRBV9, with 8 bases matching TRBD2. The CDR3 runs 17 residues. Germline trimming cut 3 bases from V and 2 bases from J; bases unmatched to any gene: 11. Germline CDR1 is SGDLS and CDR2 is YYNGEE. This CDR3 is CASSGESGGPDTDTQYF. The CDR3, as DNA: TGTGCCAGCAGCGGGGAGTCGGGAGGGCCTGACACAGATACGCAGTATTTT.

The rearrangement uses TRBV5-1 and TRBJ2-5; perhaps TRBD1 as D (5 bases). The V and J ends lost 0 bases and 1 base respectively, with 16 bases between them. Germline values: CDR1 SGHRS, CDR2 YFSETQ. CDR3 length equals 17 residues. The CDR3 protein is CASSLGIIQGGQETQYF. CDR3 in DNA: TGCGCCAGCAGCTTGGGTATCATCCAGGGCGGCCAAGAGACCCAGTACTTC.

CDR3 DNA: TGTGCCAGCAGCTTGATTTCAGGGGACTATGGCTACACCTTC. Encoded protein: CASSLISGDYGYTF. The V call is TRBV5-5, the J call TRBJ1-2; D possibly corresponds to TRBD1 (6 bases). The CDR3 is 14 amino acids. With 1 base removed from V and 3 bases from J, the gap between germline ends came to 10 bases. CDR1 SGHKS and CDR2 YYEKEE come from the germline V gene (reference sequence).